This T cell receptor (beta chain) is drawn from a study of blood T cells in healthy people across ages. Study observations and caveats: Diversity of TCR beta per million T cells declined in a roughly linear way with age.

The use of a sample-barcoded 5' primer and a J-beta primer mix characterized a second PCR of roughly 6 to 11 cycles. The authors tagged each cDNA molecule using a template-switch adaptor with 12 random nucleotides. TCRdb passed the 5' RACE reads through MiXCR, listing each CDR3 protein once. The table includes around 1.1 million distinct CDR3 sequences, 35% to 40% detected once. In regard to this clonotype: Its antigen is not identified.

The CDR3 is made up of 14 amino acids. The germline gives CDR1 SNHLY, CDR2 FYNNEI. The sequencing sample was made of blood. This clonotype was sampled from a man younger than 35 in good health. The chain has TRBV2 and TRBJ2-5, with D hard to call. The closer fit of TRBJ2-1 to the DNA end suggests the J call may be wrong. The CDR3 region has the DNA TGTGCCAGCAGGCCGGGCCGGACCCAAGAGACCCAGTTCTTC. It encodes CASRPGRTQETQFF.